The 29 T cell receptor beta chains presented below share a single source sample, sequenced in a study of metastatic and nonmetastatic thyroid tumors. TCRdb reprocessed the PCR reads using MiXCR. Of about 21,000 clones in the sample, over 25% were seen once. Patients had received no treatment of any kind before thyroid surgery. What was sequenced was blood. The source of these receptors is a female donor with papillary thyroid cancer or a benign thyroid nodule (not recorded which). Some clones in this sample may be carry-over from other donors' samples.

As regards this clone: Sequence at one end of the junction differs from germline and may be a read error. The chain recombines TRBV6-2 or TRBV6-3 with TRBJ2-6, with 7 nucleotides matching TRBD1. There are 15 residues in the CDR3. Per germline, CDR1 MNHEY and CDR2 SVGEGT. CDR3: CASRRTGAGANVLNF. Written as DNA, the CDR3 is TGTGCCAGCAGACGCACAGGGGCTGGGGCCAACGTCCTGAATTTC.

Only a few counts were recorded for this clone. V is TRBV12-3 or TRBV12-4 and J is TRBJ1-5; 10 nucleotides align to TRBD1. Germline trimming cut 7 bases from V and 4 bases from J; bases unmatched to any gene: 10. This CDR3 comprises 16 residues. The chain's CDR3 is CASISPGQGSNQPQHF. CDR3 bases: TGTGCCAGCATTTCACCGGGACAGGGGTCGAATCAGCCCCAGCATTTT.

This clone was seen ten or more times. The chain combines TRBV20-1 with TRBJ2-1, with 7 bases lining up with TRBD2. The CDR3 totals 14 residues. With V trimmed by 4 bases and J by 3 bases, 6 bases remained unmatched. Germline CDR1 DFQATT, CDR2 SNEGSKA (reference sequence). CDR3 protein: CSAIPSGYYNEQFF. For the CDR3, the DNA is TGCAGTGCTATCCCTAGCGGCTACTACAATGAGCAGTTCTTC.

The V call is TRBV20-1, the J call TRBJ1-1; TRBD1 agrees at 8 bases. The CDR3 consists of 13 residues. With 6 bases clipped from V and 12 bases from J, the junction kept 15 bases outside the gene matches. Germline CDR1 and CDR2: DFQATT and SNEGSKA (reference sequence). CDR3 DNA sequence: TGCAGTGCAGGACAGGGAAGTGACACTGAGTCTTTCTTT. Protein sequence: CSAGQGSDTESFF.

This rearrangement joins TRBV7-2 to TRBJ2-7; 9 bases are shared with TRBD1. CDR1 and CDR2 from the germline V gene are SGHTA and FQGNSA. V lost 4 bases to trimming and J lost 1 base; unmatched junction nucleotides: 5. This CDR3 is built from 15 residues. CDR3 DNA sequence: TGTGCCAGCAGCTCTGGGACAGGGTGGTCCTACGAGCAGTACTTC. Translating it yields CASSSGTGWSYEQYF.

This clone is categorized as medium-sized. The chain combines TRBV6-1 with TRBJ2-7, with D perhaps TRBD1 (5 bases). The CDR3 is 15 residues long. The V gene's germline CDR1 is MNHNS and CDR2 SASEGT. V was clipped by 5 bases and J by 3 bases, with 17 bases between them. CDR3 protein: CASSSHLSGIYEQYF. The DNA for the CDR3 is TGTGCCAGCAGTTCACACCTCTCAGGGATCTACGAGCAGTACTTC.

A few counts support this clone. The rearrangement joins TRBV25-1 to TRBJ2-3; TRBD1 or TRBD2 may be the D gene (5 bases each). V lost 6 bases, J lost 1 base, and 14 bases lay in between. This CDR3 is built from 15 residues. The germline CDR1 and CDR2 sequences are MGHDK and SYGVNS. DNA of the CDR3: TGTGCCAGCAGCGCGCCGGGACGCCGCACAGATACGCAGTATTTT. It codes for CASSAPGRRTDTQYF.

The V and J genes are TRBV2 and TRBJ1-6; TRBD1 matches at 10 bases. Germline values: CDR1 SNHLY, CDR2 FYNNEI. J gave up 10 bases and V 5 bases, and 14 bases lay outside the gene matches. CDR3 length: 17 amino acids. The DNA of the CDR3 is TGTGCCAGCAGTCTGATGACAGGGGGCTTACTTGGGTCACCCCTCCACTTT. Protein sequence: CASSLMTGGLLGSPLHF.

This clone was seen ten or more times. The germline gene is not matched at one end of the junction; a read error may be the cause. CDR3 coding DNA: TGTGCTAGCAGCTTAGGTATCCCGGTAGCGGGGCCTAACAATGAGCAGTTCTTC. This translates into CASSLGIPVAGPNNEQFF. This rearrangement joins TRBV7-7 to TRBJ2-1, with 8 bases fitting TRBD2. The CDR3 is 18 amino acids. Germline V gives CDR1 SSHAT, CDR2 FNYEAQ (reference sequence).

This clone was recorded many times. The chain combines TRBV7-6 with TRBJ2-7; TRBD1 matches at 7 bases. Germline CDR1 and CDR2: SGHVS and FNYEAQ. There are 16 residues in the CDR3. V shed 5 bases, J shed 2 bases, and the junction held 12 bases outside the gene matches. Written as DNA, the CDR3 is TGTGCCAGCAGCGCGCGGTCAGGGGACAGCCCCTACGAGCAGTACTTC. It codes for CASSARSGDSPYEQYF.

This clone was picked up many times. The gene calls are TRBV18 and TRBJ1-1; 9 bases align to TRBD1. The V and J ends lost 4 bases and 3 bases, in that order; junction bases with no gene match: 0. The CDR3 is 13 amino acids. Germline CDR1 is KGHSH and CDR2 is LQKENI. The CDR3 DNA is TGTGCCAGCTCACGGGACAGGGACACTGAAGCTTTCTTT. Amino acid sequence: CASSRDRDTEAFF.

The rearrangement joins TRBV7-1 to TRBJ2-3; 12 bases fit TRBD2. TRBV7-1 is annotated as an ORF whose role is uncertain. The V and J ends lost 3 bases and 0 bases, in that order; junction bases with no gene match: 10. The CDR3 is 19 residues long. The CDR3 region is CASSSPTSGGFSSTDTQYF. The CDR3 DNA is TGTGCCAGCAGCTCTCCGACTAGCGGGGGCTTTAGTAGCACAGATACGCAGTATTTT.

This clone was seen at least ten times. The identical CDR3 is also encoded by other nucleotide sequences in the sample. The chain has TRBV7-9 and TRBJ2-7, with a possible D match to TRBD1 (5 bases). The V end was cut by 3 bases, the J end by 2 bases, with 14 bases between. The CDR3 runs to 15 residues. CDR1 and CDR2 (germline): SEHNR, FQNEAQ (reference sequence). CDR3 sequence reads: CASSFILGATYEQYF. DNA of the CDR3: TGTGCCAGCAGCTTCATCCTAGGGGCGACCTACGAGCAGTACTTC.

This clone was counted ten times or more. The chain recombines TRBV5-6 with TRBJ1-1, with D uncertain. V gave up 3 bases and J gave up 3 bases, with 18 bases separating them. This CDR3 spans 16 amino acids. Germline V lookup: CDR1 SGHDT, CDR2 YYEEEE. CDR3 nucleotides: TGTGCCAGCAGCTCGTTAGCGCGGGGTCGGGACACTGAAGCTTTCTTT. Amino acids: CASSSLARGRDTEAFF.

The rearrangement joins TRBV20-1 to TRBJ2-6; D call uncertain. CDR1 is DFQATT, CDR2 SNEGSKA, per germline (reference sequence). V was cut by 3 bases and J by 0 bases, with 12 bases left in between. The CDR3 extends over 16 amino acids. CDR3 residues: CSASKGLSSGANVLTF. The CDR3 DNA reads as TGCAGTGCTAGTAAGGGTCTGTCCTCTGGGGCCAACGTCCTGACTTTC.

This clone appeared many times. This chain uses TRBV7-6 with TRBJ2-5, with D tentatively TRBD2 (5 bases). The germline V gene has CDR1 SGHVS and CDR2 FNYEAQ. Trimming pared 3 bases from V and 2 bases from J, leaving 13 bases between. This CDR3 region has 15 residues. CDR3 protein: CASSFHGREQETQYF. The CDR3 bases are TGTGCCAGCAGCTTTCACGGAAGGGAGCAAGAGACCCAGTACTTC.

For the CDR3, the DNA is TGTGCCAGCATCGCAATACTGGCATCCTCCTACAATGAGCAGTTCTTC. This codes for CASIAILASSYNEQFF. V is TRBV12-3 or TRBV12-4 and J is TRBJ2-1; D is unresolved. With 7 bases removed from V and 0 bases from J, the gap between germline ends came to 16 bases. CDR3 length: 16 amino acids.

This clone was seen a single time. The chain links TRBV20-1 to TRBJ2-2; D may be TRBD2 (6 bases). The germline V gene encodes CDR1 DFQATT and CDR2 SNEGSKA (reference sequence). This CDR3 has 15 amino acids. With 3 bases removed from V and 3 bases from J, the gap between germline ends came to 14 bases. CDR3 residues: CSARLAGRDTGELFF. CDR3 coding DNA: TGCAGTGCTAGGCTGGCGGGGCGGGACACCGGGGAGCTGTTTTTT.

By share of the sample, this clone is medium-sized. The genes are TRBV6-1 and TRBJ2-3; D may be TRBD1 (5 bases). Germline V CDR1 and CDR2: MNHNS, SASEGT. The CDR3 consists of 15 residues. Trimming removed 0 bases at V and 1 base at J, with 8 bases between. The CDR3 nucleotides are TGTGCCAGCAGTGAAGCGATACAGGGCACAGATACGCAGTATTTT. Translated, it gives CASSEAIQGTDTQYF.

By sample fraction, this clone is medium-sized (0.01 to 0.1%). The DNA for the CDR3 is TGTGCCAGCAGCCAAGCTAGGACAGGCTACGAGCAGTACTTC. It encodes CASSQARTGYEQYF. This chain uses TRBV14 with TRBJ2-7, with 7 nucleotides matching TRBD1. Germline-derived CDR1 and CDR2 are SGHDN and FVKESK. This CDR3 region has 14 residues. Trimming took 1 base from V and 3 from J; bases not matched to a gene: 3.

This clone was seen at least ten times. The chain uses TRBV20-1 and TRBJ2-1; the D gene is possibly TRBD1 (6 bases). V dropped 8 bases and J dropped 4 bases, with 9 bases sitting between them. The CDR3 has 11 residues. The germline CDR1 and CDR2 sequences are DFQATT and SNEGSKA (reference sequence). CDR3 protein: CSNREYNEQFF. The CDR3 coding sequence is TGCAGTAACAGGGAGTACAATGAGCAGTTCTTC.

This clone has ten or more counts. It may be a read error: a sequence one base away is much more abundant. The rearrangement uses TRBV6-4 and TRBJ2-3; D possibly matches TRBD1 or TRBD2 (5 bases each). The V gene's germline CDR1 is MRHNA and CDR2 SNTAGT. V lost 4 bases and J lost 2, with 10 bases in between. The CDR3 consists of 14 residues. CDR3 amino acids: CASSVGRDTDTQYF. The CDR3 nucleotides read TGTGCCAGCAGTGTGGGACGGGACACAGATACGCAGTATTTT.

This clone was recorded many times. This sequence joins TRBV25-1 and TRBJ2-5; D unresolved. The CDR3 consists of 16 residues. V was pared by 6 bases and J by 3 bases, with 20 bases between. Germline values: CDR1 MGHDK, CDR2 SYGVNS. CDR3 coding DNA: TGTGCCAGCAGGGCCCCCAGAAAATATAGTGAAGAGACCCAGTACTTC. This encodes CASRAPRKYSEETQYF.

This chain's CDR3 is CASSLVPPWRGNSPLHF. CDR3 coding DNA: TGTGCCAGCAGCTTAGTACCTCCCTGGCGTGGAAATTCACCCCTCCACTTT. The rearrangement uses TRBV11-2 and TRBJ1-6; no firm D call. Germline CDR1 reads SGHAT; CDR2 reads FQNNGV. The CDR3 runs 17 residues. The V and J ends lost 1 base and 7 bases respectively, with 17 bases between them.

This clone was counted at least ten times. The chain uses TRBV20-1 and TRBJ2-5, with 7 bases matching TRBD1. J lost 2 bases, V lost 0 bases, and 3 bases had no gene match. The CDR3 runs 14 residues. Germline V CDR1 and CDR2: DFQATT, SNEGSKA (reference sequence). In nucleotides, the CDR3 is TGCAGTGCTAGAGACGGGACAGCACAAGAGACCCAGTACTTC. Its translation is CSARDGTAQETQYF.

This clone has at least ten counts. The chain combines TRBV10-3 with TRBJ2-1; 7 nucleotides agree with TRBD1. The length of the CDR3 is 15 residues. The germline gives CDR1 ENHRY, CDR2 SYGVKD. V was pared by 2 bases and J by 6 bases, with 7 bases of the junction left unmatched. CDR3: CAISERDSLGNEQFF. In DNA, the CDR3 is TGTGCCATCAGTGAGAGGGACAGCTTAGGCAATGAGCAGTTCTTC.

V is TRBV6-1 and J is TRBJ1-1, with TRBD1 as a possible D gene (5 bases). V lost 0 bases to trimming and J lost 4 bases, with 12 bases between them. The CDR3 sequence is 15 residues long. The V gene's germline CDR1 is MNHNS and CDR2 SASEGT. The CDR3 spells CASSEAADGGTEAFF. CDR3 in DNA: TGTGCCAGCAGTGAAGCCGCGGACGGGGGCACTGAAGCTTTCTTT.

The chain has TRBV30 and TRBJ2-7; no reliable D call. Trimming took 2 bases from V and 6 from J, leaving 11 bases between them. The CDR3 spans 12 residues. Per germline, CDR1 GTSNPN and CDR2 SVGIG (reference sequence). CDR3 DNA sequence: TGTGCCTGGAGTTTAACGGGTGGCGAGCAGTACTTC. Translated: CAWSLTGGEQYF. Full variable domain (missing parts from reference TRBV30 and TRBJ2-7): SQTIHQWPATLVQPVGSPLSLECTVEGTSNPNLYWYRQAAGRGLQLLFYSVGIGQISSEVPQNLSASRPQDRQFILSSKKLLLSDSGFYLCAWSLTGGEQYFGPGTRLTVT.

This clone was detected many times. The rearrangement links TRBV27 to TRBJ1-2; D remains unclear. The CDR3 spans 13 residues. V lost 8 bases and J lost 4, with 14 bases in between. Germline lookup yields CDR1 MNHEY and CDR2 SMNVEV (reference sequence). CDR3 region: CASRSPEGYGYTF. The DNA for the CDR3 is TGTGCCAGCCGTAGCCCTGAGGGCTATGGCTACACCTTC.